Listed here are 20 T cell receptor beta chains from one sample, sequenced in a study of T cells in Graves' hyperthyroidism and ophthalmopathy. It was RNA transcripts that yielded the amplified TCR beta CDR3 regions. The primer set for the first-round RT-PCR of the TCR CDR3 was HTBI. TCRdb re-derived calls from the multiplex PCR reads in MiXCR, one entry per CDR3 protein. The profile shows about 340,000 distinct CDR3 sequences, roughly 20% of them singletons. Sequencing input: blood. Receptor source: a woman in her forties or fifties with Graves' hyperthyroidism.

This clonotype was detected only a few times. CDR3 nucleotide sequence: TGTGCCTGGAGTGTGTCCCGGCTAGCGGGAGGATACCTCCAAGAGACCCAGTACTTC. Protein: CAWSVSRLAGGYLQETQYF. V gene TRBV30 combines with J gene TRBJ2-5; 11 nucleotides line up with TRBD2. CDR1 and CDR2 from the germline V gene are GTSNPN and SVGIG (reference sequence). Losses at the gene ends were 0 bases for V and 1 base for J; bases not matched to a gene: 13. The CDR3 sequence is 19 residues long.

This clonotype occurred many times. The chain couples TRBV5-1 to TRBJ2-1; 7 positions match TRBD2. This CDR3 has 16 amino acids. V trimming: 0 bases; J trimming: 0 bases; junction bases outside the gene matches: 3. Germline CDR1 is SGHRS and CDR2 is YFSETQ. The CDR3 coding sequence is TGCGCCAGCAGCTTGGGGGAGGGAAGCTCCTACAATGAGCAGTTCTTC. Translated, it gives CASSLGEGSSYNEQFF.

The chain links TRBV10-1 to TRBJ1-6, with D perhaps matching TRBD1 (5 bases). Trimming shortened V by 1 base and J by 7 bases, and 5 bases separated the two germline ends. There are 13 residues in the CDR3. The germline gives CDR1 WNHNN, CDR2 SYGVQD (reference sequence). CDR3 DNA: TGCGCCAGCAGTGAGTGGGGGAATTCACCCCTCCACTTT. Its protein is CASSEWGNSPLHF.

The chain couples TRBV11-2 to TRBJ2-2; 7 nucleotides agree with TRBD1. Per germline, CDR1 SGHAT and CDR2 FQNNGV. The CDR3 spans 16 residues. V was clipped by 5 bases and J by 7 bases; unmatched bases: 13. CDR3 coding DNA: TGTGCCAGCAGCCACCCCCGCCAGGGGGTGAACGGGGAGCTGTTTTTT. Translation: CASSHPRQGVNGELFF.

This clonotype was seen only a few times. The genes are TRBV12-3 or TRBV12-4 and TRBJ1-2; D gene uncertain. The CDR3 has 13 residues. V gave up 3 bases and J gave up 3 bases, with 8 bases separating them. In nucleotides, the CDR3 is TGTGCCAGCAGTTTTGGCACGGACTATGGCTACACCTTC. Its translation: CASSFGTDYGYTF.

V and J are TRBV20-1 and TRBJ2-5; D is possibly TRBD1 or TRBD2 (5 bases each). Germline assignment: CDR1 DFQATT and CDR2 SNEGSKA (reference sequence). The V end was cut by 0 bases, the J end by 5 bases, with 10 bases between. The CDR3 has 13 amino acids. The CDR3 DNA follows: TGCAGTGCTAGAGATTTGGGGGACGAGACCCAGTACTTC. Its translation is CSARDLGDETQYF.

This clonotype occurred a few times. The chain carries TRBV5-5 and TRBJ2-1, with 7 bases aligning to TRBD1. The V gene's germline CDR1 is SGHKS and CDR2 YYEKEE (reference sequence). With V trimmed by 2 bases and J by 3 bases, 11 bases remained unmatched. The CDR3 is made up of 17 amino acids. The CDR3, as DNA: TGTGCCAGCAGCTTCACCCCAACAGGGGTGGACTACAATGAGCAGTTCTTC. As protein: CASSFTPTGVDYNEQFF.

The V call is TRBV28, the J call TRBJ1-6; the D is unclear. The germline V gene encodes CDR1 MDHEN and CDR2 SYDVKM. Trimming removed 7 bases from V and 8 bases from J, with 12 bases in between. This CDR3 region has 13 residues. The CDR3 here is CASNAGGDSPLHF. CDR3 coding DNA: TGTGCCAGCAATGCGGGTGGGGATTCACCCCTCCACTTT.

This clonotype was detected a few times. The CDR3, as DNA: TGTGCCAGCAGGTCTGACAGGGAAAATTCACCCCTCCACTTT. Amino acid sequence: CASRSDRENSPLHF. The rearrangement uses TRBV6-1 and TRBJ1-6, with 7 positions matching TRBD1. J was trimmed by 7 bases and V by 6 bases; bases with no gene match: 6. Germline lookup yields CDR1 MNHNS and CDR2 SASEGT. The CDR3 totals 14 residues.

Only a few counts were recorded for this clonotype. The chain is built from TRBV20-1 and TRBJ1-6; D unclear. The germline V gene has CDR1 DFQATT and CDR2 SNEGSKA (reference sequence). V gave up 4 bases and J gave up 2 bases, with 9 bases separating them. This CDR3 has 14 residues. The CDR3 protein is CSAMVPTYNSPLHF. The CDR3 nucleotides are TGCAGTGCTATGGTGCCCACCTATAATTCACCCCTCCACTTT.

This clonotype was observed a few times. The chain has TRBV11-2 and TRBJ2-3; maybe TRBD2 (7 bases). Trimming removed 3 bases at V and 11 bases at J, with 24 bases between. Germline V CDR1 and CDR2: SGHAT, FQNNGV. The CDR3 has 16 residues. The CDR3 DNA is TGTGCCAGCAGCTTGGGGGGGGGCTCGGACACCTATATGCAGTATTTT. It translates to CASSLGGGSDTYMQYF.

About this clonotype: The junction and the germline gene differ at one end; a read error may be behind it. The chain couples TRBV5-1 to TRBJ2-1; D is uncertain. CDR1 is SGHRS, CDR2 YFSETQ, per germline. The CDR3 sequence is 14 residues long. CDR3 DNA sequence: TGCGCCAGCATCTTGACCCCCGGATCGGATGAGCAGTTCTTC. It translates to CASILTPGSDEQFF.

The sample holds many counts of this clonotype. This chain uses TRBV12-3 or TRBV12-4 with TRBJ2-7; 8 bases line up with TRBD2. The J segment lost 6 bases and the V segment lost 5 bases, leaving 3 bases of the junction unmatched. The CDR3 length is 12 residues. The CDR3 nucleotides are TGTGCCAGCAGTATCGGGGGGGGCGAGCAGTACGTC. Amino acid sequence: CASSIGGGEQYV.

Ten or more counts support this clonotype. The chain links TRBV7-9 to TRBJ2-5; 11 nucleotides line up with TRBD2. CDR1 and CDR2 (germline): SEHNR, FQNEAQ (reference sequence). The length of the CDR3 is 17 residues. V lost 6 bases and J lost 5; bases outside the gene matches: 14. CDR3 nucleotide sequence: TGTGCCAGCAGACCTAGAGACACTAGCGGGAGCTGGGAGACCCAGTACTTC. Translating it yields CASRPRDTSGSWETQYF.

In this sample, this clonotype turned up a few times. The CDR3 here is CALRWGGGGTGELFF. In DNA form, the CDR3 reads TGTGCCCTCCGGTGGGGAGGGGGCGGCACCGGGGAGCTGTTTTTT. The chain carries TRBV2 and TRBJ2-2; D assignment may be TRBD1 or TRBD2 (7 bases each). The CDR3 is made up of 15 amino acids. V gave up 11 bases and J gave up 4 bases, with 20 bases separating them. Germline V gene lookup returns CDR1 SNHLY and CDR2 FYNNEI.

This clonotype was seen ten or more times. V is TRBV12-3 or TRBV12-4 and J is TRBJ1-2; 10 bases line up with TRBD1. The trim removed 6 bases at V and 6 bases at J, leaving 7 bases unmatched. The length of the CDR3 is 14 residues. CDR3 DNA sequence: TGTGCCAGCAGACCGACAGGGGGCGCGAATGGCTACACCTTC. Amino acids: CASRPTGGANGYTF.

The chain joins TRBV5-1 to TRBJ2-5; tentatively, D is TRBD2 (7 bases). This CDR3 region has 20 residues. V lost 0 bases, J lost 0 bases, and 24 bases lay in between. CDR1 and CDR2 (germline): SGHRS, YFSETQ. The CDR3 loop is CASSLGSGGLLSYYQETQYF. The DNA of the CDR3 is TGCGCCAGCAGCTTGGGGTCCGGGGGGCTGTTATCATATTACCAAGAGACCCAGTACTTC. The full variable domain, rest sourced from reference TRBV5-1 and TRBJ2-5, is KAGVTQTPRYLIKTRGQQVTLSCSPISGHRSVSWYQQTPGQGLQFLFEYFSETQRNKGNFPGRFSGRQFSNSRSEMNVSTLELGDSALYLCASSLGSGGLLSYYQETQYFGPGTRLLVL.

V usage is TRBV29-1 and J usage is TRBJ1-1; D is unresolved. The CDR3 extends over 14 amino acids. V lost 3 bases to trimming and J lost 4 bases, with 15 bases between them. Per the germline V gene, CDR1 is SQVTM and CDR2 is ANQGSEA. The CDR3 DNA sequence: TGCAGCGTTGATTGGCGGGTGCCGTCCACTGAAGCTTTCTTT. Its translation is CSVDWRVPSTEAFF.

This chain links TRBV5-8 with TRBJ2-5; 9 positions agree with TRBD1. The CDR3 contains 12 residues. The germline V gene encodes CDR1 SGHTS and CDR2 YDEGEE. The V segment lost 4 bases and the J segment 7 bases; nucleotides outside the gene matches: 2. CDR3 sequence reads: CASSLTGGTQYF. In nucleotides, the CDR3 is TGTGCCAGCAGCCTGACAGGGGGGACCCAGTACTTC.

This clonotype was detected only a few times. The rearrangement links TRBV27 to TRBJ1-4; D is uncertain. CDR1 MNHEY and CDR2 SMNVEV come from the germline V gene (reference sequence). The germline V and J ends were trimmed by 0 bases and 4 bases, with 9 bases remaining between them. The CDR3 totals 15 residues. The CDR3 sequence: CASSLSLAVNEKLFF. The DNA for the CDR3 is TGTGCCAGCAGTTTATCGCTGGCAGTTAATGAAAAACTGTTTTTT.